These 3 T cell receptor beta chains were sequenced from one sample in a study of blood T cell repertoires in COVID-19. Sequencing was performed with immunoSEQ multiplex PCR; in TCRdb, only in-frame clones are kept and a portion is missing. This table holds under 350,000 clones, 80% to 90% found once. Sequenced input: PBMCs or T cells enriched from blood (not recorded which). Receptors were obtained from a woman between 40 and 50 years old with acute COVID-19.

This chain uses TRBV3-1 (or the pseudogene TRBV3-2) with TRBJ2-7; D is ambiguous. This CDR3 has 12 amino acids. CDR1 LGHDT and CDR2 YNNKEL come from the germline V gene (reference sequence). V was pared by 4 bases and J by 2 bases, with 6 bases between. CDR3 in amino acids: CASSRATYEQYF. CDR3 DNA sequence: TGTGCCAGCAGCCGGGCCACCTACGAGCAGTACTTC.

This clone turned up a few times. V is TRBV19 and J is TRBJ1-2; 10 bases are shared with TRBD1. The V gene end was trimmed by 4 bases and the J gene end by 4 bases; junction bases not matched to a gene: 6. The CDR3 is made up of 15 amino acids. The germline V gene has CDR1 LNHDA and CDR2 SQIVND (reference sequence). The CDR3 DNA is TGTGCCAGTAGTACCTCGACAGGGGGCGTCTATGGCTACACCTTC. Encoded protein: CASSTSTGGVYGYTF.

This chain uses TRBV29-1 with TRBJ1-2; 9 bases fit TRBD1. The J segment lost 0 bases and the V segment lost 6 bases, leaving 5 bases of the junction unmatched. The germline V gene encodes CDR1 SQVTM and CDR2 ANQGSEA. This CDR3 spans 14 amino acids. CDR3 sequence (DNA): TGCAGCGTCACCCGGACAGGGGCTAACTATGGCTACACCTTC. Protein sequence: CSVTRTGANYGYTF.